This T cell receptor beta chain was recorded in a study of blood T cell repertoires in COVID-19. Overall study: Donors in the United States, Italy and Spain gave samples during acute or convalescent COVID-19. In each case, the material was cDNA or gDNA derived from T cells, B-cell-depleted T cells, or PBMCs.

Authors' methods: The assay estimated nucleated cells by amplifying reference gene primers. The table came from immunoSEQ multiplex PCR; TCRdb's copy has only in-frame clones and leaves some out. The DNA was the basis for D and trimming; V, J and clone size are from that table. This sample has more than 200,000 clones, with over 75% found just once. This CDR3 has 14 residues. The germline V gene encodes CDR1 LNHDA and CDR2 SQIVND (reference sequence). The V and J ends lost 6 bases and 0 bases, in that order; junction bases with no gene match: 4. The material sequenced was peripheral blood. This clonotype was obtained from a woman aged 40-49 years who had recovered from COVID-19. The V and J genes are TRBV19 and TRBJ2-7; 8 nucleotides line up with TRBD1. In DNA, the CDR3 is TGTGCCAGTAGCAAGACAGGGGACTCCTACGAGCAGTACTTC. Its protein is CASSKTGDSYEQYF.